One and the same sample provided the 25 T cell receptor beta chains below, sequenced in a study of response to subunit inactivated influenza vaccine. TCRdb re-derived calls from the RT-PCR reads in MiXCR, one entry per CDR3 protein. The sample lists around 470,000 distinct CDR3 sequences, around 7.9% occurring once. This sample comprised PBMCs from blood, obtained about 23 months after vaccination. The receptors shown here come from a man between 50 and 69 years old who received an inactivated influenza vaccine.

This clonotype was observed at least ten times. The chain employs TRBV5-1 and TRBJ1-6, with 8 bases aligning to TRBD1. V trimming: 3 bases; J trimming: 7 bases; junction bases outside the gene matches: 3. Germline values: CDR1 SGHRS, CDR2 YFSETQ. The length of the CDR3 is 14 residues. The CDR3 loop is CASSWTGRNSPLHF. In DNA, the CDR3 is TGCGCCAGCAGCTGGACAGGGAGAAATTCACCCCTCCACTTT.

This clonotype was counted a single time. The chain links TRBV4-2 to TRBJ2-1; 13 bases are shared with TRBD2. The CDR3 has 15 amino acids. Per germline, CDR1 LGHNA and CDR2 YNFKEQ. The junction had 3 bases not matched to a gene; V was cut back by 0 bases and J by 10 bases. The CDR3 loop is CASSQDGGLAGEQFF. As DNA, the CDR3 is TGTGCCAGCAGCCAAGATGGGGGACTAGCGGGGGAGCAGTTCTTC.

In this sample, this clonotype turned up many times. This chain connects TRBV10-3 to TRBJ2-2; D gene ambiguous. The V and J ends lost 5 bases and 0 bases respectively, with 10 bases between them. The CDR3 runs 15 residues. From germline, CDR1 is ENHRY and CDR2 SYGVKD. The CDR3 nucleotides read TGTGCCATCAGTCTGGACCCAGCGAACACCGGGGAGCTGTTTTTT. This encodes CAISLDPANTGELFF.

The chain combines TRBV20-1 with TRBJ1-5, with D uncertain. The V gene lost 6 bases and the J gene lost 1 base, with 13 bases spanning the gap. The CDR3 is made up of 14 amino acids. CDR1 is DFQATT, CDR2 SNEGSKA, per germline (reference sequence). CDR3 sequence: CSARYTLSNQPQHF. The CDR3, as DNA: TGCAGTGCCAGGTATACGTTAAGCAATCAGCCCCAGCATTTT.

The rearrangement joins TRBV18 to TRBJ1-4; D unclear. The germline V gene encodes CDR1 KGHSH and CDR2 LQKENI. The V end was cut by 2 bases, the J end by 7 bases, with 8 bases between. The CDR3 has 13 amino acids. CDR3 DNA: TGTGCCAGCTCACCAGGGGTTGGTGAAAAACTGTTTTTT. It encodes CASSPGVGEKLFF. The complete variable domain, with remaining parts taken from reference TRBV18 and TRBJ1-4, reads NAGVMQNPRHLVRRRGQEARLRCSPMKGHSHVYWYRQLPEEGLKFMVYLQKENIIDESGMPKERFSAEFPKEGPSILRIQQVVRGDSAAYFCASSPGVGEKLFFGSGTQLSVL.

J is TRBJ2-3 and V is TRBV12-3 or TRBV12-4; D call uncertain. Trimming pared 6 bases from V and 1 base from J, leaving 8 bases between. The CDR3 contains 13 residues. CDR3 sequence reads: CASRNGGTDTQYF. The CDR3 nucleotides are TGTGCCAGCAGAAATGGGGGCACAGATACGCAGTATTTT.

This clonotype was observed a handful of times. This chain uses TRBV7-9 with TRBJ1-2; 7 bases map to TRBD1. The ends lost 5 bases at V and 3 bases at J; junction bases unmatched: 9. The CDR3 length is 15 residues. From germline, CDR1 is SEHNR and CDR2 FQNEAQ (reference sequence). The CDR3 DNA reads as TGTGCCAGCAGCCCCACAGGGGCCCAAGACTATGGCTACACCTTC. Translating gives CASSPTGAQDYGYTF.

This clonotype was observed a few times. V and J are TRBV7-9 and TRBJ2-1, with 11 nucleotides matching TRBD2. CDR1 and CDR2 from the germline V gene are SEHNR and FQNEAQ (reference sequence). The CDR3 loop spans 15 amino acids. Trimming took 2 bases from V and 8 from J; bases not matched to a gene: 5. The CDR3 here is CASSLIAGGRDEQFF. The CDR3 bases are TGTGCCAGCAGCTTAATAGCGGGAGGGCGGGATGAGCAGTTCTTC. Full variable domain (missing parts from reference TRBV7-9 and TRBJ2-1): DTGVSQNPRHKITKRGQNVTFRCDPISEHNRLYWYRQTLGQGPEFLTYFQNEAQLEKSRLLSDRFSAERPKGSFSTLEIQRTEQGDSAMYLCASSLIAGGRDEQFFGPGTRLTVL.

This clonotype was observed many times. The CDR3 spells CSAPSGASGMYEQYF. The CDR3 bases are TGCAGTGCCCCATCAGGGGCTAGCGGGATGTACGAGCAGTACTTC. The chain couples TRBV20-1 to TRBJ2-7; 9 bases are a match to TRBD2. Germline V gene sequence: CDR1 DFQATT, CDR2 SNEGSKA (reference sequence). The V and J ends lost 6 bases and 4 bases, in that order; junction bases with no gene match: 13. The CDR3 contains 15 residues.

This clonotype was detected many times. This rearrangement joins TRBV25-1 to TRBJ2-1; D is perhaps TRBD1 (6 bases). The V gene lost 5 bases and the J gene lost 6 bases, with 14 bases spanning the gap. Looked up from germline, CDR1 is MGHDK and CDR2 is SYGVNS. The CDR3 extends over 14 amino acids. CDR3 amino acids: CASSNPGQGNEQFF. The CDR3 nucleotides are TGTGCCAGCAGTAATCCGGGACAAGGCAATGAGCAGTTCTTC.

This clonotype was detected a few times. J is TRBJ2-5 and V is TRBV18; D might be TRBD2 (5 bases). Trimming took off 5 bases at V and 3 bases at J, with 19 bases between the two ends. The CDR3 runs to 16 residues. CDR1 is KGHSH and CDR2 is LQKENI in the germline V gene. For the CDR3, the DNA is TGTGCCAGCTCAAGCGGCAAGAGTCGACCAAAAGAGACCCAGTACTTC. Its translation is CASSSGKSRPKETQYF.

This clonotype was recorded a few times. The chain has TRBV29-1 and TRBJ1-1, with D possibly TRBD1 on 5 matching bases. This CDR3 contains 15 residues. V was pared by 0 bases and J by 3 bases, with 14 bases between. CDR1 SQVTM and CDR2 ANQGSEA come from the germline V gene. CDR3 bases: TGCAGCGTTGAAGAACAAGGAGGGGTTTACACTGAAGCTTTCTTT. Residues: CSVEEQGGVYTEAFF.

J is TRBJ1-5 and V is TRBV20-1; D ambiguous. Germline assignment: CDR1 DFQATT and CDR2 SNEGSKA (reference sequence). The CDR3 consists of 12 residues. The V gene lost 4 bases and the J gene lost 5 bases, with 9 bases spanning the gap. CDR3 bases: TGCAGTGCTAATACCGGGGATCAGCCCCAGCATTTT. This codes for CSANTGDQPQHF.

The CDR3 region is CASSRSGTEVEAFF. The CDR3 DNA reads TGTGCCAGCAGCCGATCCGGGACAGAGGTTGAAGCTTTCTTT. The chain couples TRBV4-2 to TRBJ1-1; 7 nucleotides align to TRBD1. Trimming removed 4 bases from V and 7 bases from J; junction bases left unmatched: 9. Germline V gene data show CDR1 as LGHNA and CDR2 as YNFKEQ. CDR3 length: 14 residues.

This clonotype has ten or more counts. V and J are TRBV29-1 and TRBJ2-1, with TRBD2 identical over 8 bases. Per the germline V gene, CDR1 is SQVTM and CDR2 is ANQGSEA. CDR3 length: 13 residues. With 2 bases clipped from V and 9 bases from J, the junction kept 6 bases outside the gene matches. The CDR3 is CSVESSGMSEQFF. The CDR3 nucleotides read TGCAGCGTTGAAAGTAGCGGGATGAGTGAGCAGTTCTTC.

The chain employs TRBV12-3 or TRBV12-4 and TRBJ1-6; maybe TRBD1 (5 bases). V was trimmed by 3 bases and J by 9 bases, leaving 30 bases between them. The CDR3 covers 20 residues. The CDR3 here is CASSLRAGLGMRSASSPLHF. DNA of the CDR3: TGTGCCAGCAGTTTGAGGGCAGGGTTAGGGATGAGATCCGCCTCTTCACCCCTCCACTTT.

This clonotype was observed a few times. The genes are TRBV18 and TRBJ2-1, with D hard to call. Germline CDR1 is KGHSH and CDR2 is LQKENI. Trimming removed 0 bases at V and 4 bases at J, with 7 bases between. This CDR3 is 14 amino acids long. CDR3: CASSPPTGYNEQFF. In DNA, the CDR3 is TGTGCCAGCTCACCACCGACTGGGTACAATGAGCAGTTCTTC.

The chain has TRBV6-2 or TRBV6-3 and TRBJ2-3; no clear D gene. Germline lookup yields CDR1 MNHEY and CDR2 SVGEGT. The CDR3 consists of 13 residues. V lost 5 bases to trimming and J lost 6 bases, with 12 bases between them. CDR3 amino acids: CASSGLSFDTQYF. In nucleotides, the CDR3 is TGTGCCAGCAGTGGGTTGAGTTTCGATACGCAGTATTTT.

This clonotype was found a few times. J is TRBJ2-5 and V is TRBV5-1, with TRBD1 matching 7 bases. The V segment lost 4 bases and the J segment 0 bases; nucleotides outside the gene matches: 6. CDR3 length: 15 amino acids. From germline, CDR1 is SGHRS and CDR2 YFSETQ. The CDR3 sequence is CASSPGDRYQETQYF. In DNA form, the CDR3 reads TGCGCCAGCAGCCCAGGGGACAGATACCAAGAGACCCAGTACTTC. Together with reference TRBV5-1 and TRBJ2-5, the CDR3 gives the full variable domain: KAGVTQTPRYLIKTRGQQVTLSCSPISGHRSVSWYQQTPGQGLQFLFEYFSETQRNKGNFPGRFSGRQFSNSRSEMNVSTLELGDSALYLCASSPGDRYQETQYFGPGTRLLVL.

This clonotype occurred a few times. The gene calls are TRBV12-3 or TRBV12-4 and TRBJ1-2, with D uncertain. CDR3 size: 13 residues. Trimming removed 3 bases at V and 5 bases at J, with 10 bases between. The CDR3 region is CASSLSTDYGYTF. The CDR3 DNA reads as TGTGCCAGCAGTTTGTCGACGGATTATGGCTACACCTTC.

The CDR3 protein is CASRPGRFNEQFF. CDR3 bases: TGTGCCAGCAGACCCGGACGGTTCAATGAGCAGTTCTTC. The J gene is TRBJ2-1, the V gene TRBV27; D is uncertain. Trimming removed 6 bases at V and 6 bases at J, with 12 bases between. CDR1 is MNHEY, CDR2 SMNVEV, per germline (reference sequence). This CDR3 spans 13 amino acids.

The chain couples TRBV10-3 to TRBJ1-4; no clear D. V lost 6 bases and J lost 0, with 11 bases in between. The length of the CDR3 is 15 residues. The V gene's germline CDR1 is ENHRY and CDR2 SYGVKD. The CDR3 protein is CAIRPRQATNEKLFF. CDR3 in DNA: TGTGCCATCAGACCGCGCCAGGCAACTAATGAAAAACTGTTTTTT.

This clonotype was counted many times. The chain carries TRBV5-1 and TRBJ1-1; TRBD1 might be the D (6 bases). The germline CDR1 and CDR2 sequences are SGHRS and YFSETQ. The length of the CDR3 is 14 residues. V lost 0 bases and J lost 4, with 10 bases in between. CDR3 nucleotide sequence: TGCGCCAGCAGCTTGGAACAGGGACGCACTGAAGCTTTCTTT. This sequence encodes CASSLEQGRTEAFF.

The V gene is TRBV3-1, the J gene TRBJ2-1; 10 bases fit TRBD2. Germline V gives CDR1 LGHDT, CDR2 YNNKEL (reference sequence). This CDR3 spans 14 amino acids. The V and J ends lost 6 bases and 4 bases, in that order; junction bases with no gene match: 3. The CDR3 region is CASSLSGRYNEQFF. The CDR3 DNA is TGTGCCAGCAGTCTTAGCGGGAGGTACAATGAGCAGTTCTTC.

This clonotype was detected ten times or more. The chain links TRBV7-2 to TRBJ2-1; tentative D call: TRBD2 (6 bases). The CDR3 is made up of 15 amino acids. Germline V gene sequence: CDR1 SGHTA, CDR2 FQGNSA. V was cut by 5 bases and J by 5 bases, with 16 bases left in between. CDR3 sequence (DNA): TGTGCCAGCAGCGGCCGGAGTAGCGGCCACAATGAGCAGTTCTTC. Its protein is CASSGRSSGHNEQFF. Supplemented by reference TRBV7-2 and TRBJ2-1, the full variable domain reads GAGVSQSPSNKVTEKGKDVELRCDPISGHTALYWYRQSLGQGLEFLIYFQGNSAPDKSGLPSDRFSAERTGGSVSTLTIQRTQQEDSAVYLCASSGRSSGHNEQFFGPGTRLTVL.